These T cell receptor beta chains were read from a single sample in a study of blood T cell repertoires in COVID-19. Using immunoSEQ multiplex PCR, the repertoire was profiled, and TCRdb retains in-frame clones only, with some absent. The sample yields 77,000 or so clones, approximately 90% seen once. Sequencing was done on a sample of peripheral blood. The receptors derive from a man in his forties or fifties with active COVID-19. Both conserved end residues are part of each CDR3. D genes are given only for firm matches. Clone size is given for some rows only: seen once, a few or many times, or a class if the clone is expanded.

j_call clone_size d_call v_call cdr3_aa cdr3_nt
TRBJ2-7 once TRBD2 TRBV20-1 CSASYPTGLAGNYEQYF TGCAGTGCTAGTTACCCGACGGGGTTAGCGGGAAATTACGAGCAGTACTTC
TRBJ2-7 . . TRBV7-3 CASSLPGYEQYF TGTGCCAGCAGCCTCCCGGGTTACGAGCAGTACTTC
TRBJ2-2 . . TRBV6-5 CASSYILNTGELFF TGTGCCAGCAGTTACATCCTTAACACCGGGGAGCTGTTTTTT
TRBJ1-1 . . TRBV24-1 CATRKGRGNTEAFF TGTGCCACCAGAAAGGGTCGGGGGAACACTGAAGCTTTCTTT
TRBJ2-3 once . TRBV14 CASSLRQVIPYSTDTQYF TGTGCCAGCAGCCTACGACAGGTCATTCCGTATAGCACAGATACGCAGTATTTT
TRBJ1-1 once . TRBV28 CASSFGARQVNTEAFF TGTGCCAGCAGTTTTGGGGCAAGACAGGTGAACACTGAAGCTTTCTTT
TRBJ1-2 . . TRBV19 CASSLGIGTYGYTF TGTGCCAGTAGTCTCGGGATCGGAACCTATGGCTACACCTTC
TRBJ2-1 once TRBD2 TRBV9 CASSVGDSGGARQFF TGTGCCAGCAGCGTAGGTGATAGCGGGGGGGCAAGGCAGTTCTTC
TRBJ1-2 . . TRBV19 CASSGYSLYGYTF TGTGCCAGTAGTGGTTACAGCCTCTATGGCTACACCTTC
TRBJ2-6 . . TRBV5-4 CASSSRTPASGANVLTF TGTGCCAGCAGCTCCAGAACCCCCGCCTCTGGGGCCAACGTCCTGACTTTC
TRBJ1-4 . . TRBV6-1 CASSEEGKTALFF TGTGCCAGCAGTGAAGAGGGTAAGACAGCGCTGTTTTTT
TRBJ1-6 . . TRBV5-6 CASSLDSFSPLHF TGTGCCAGCAGCTTGGACAGTTTTTCACCCCTCCACTTT
TRBJ1-5 . . TRBV10-3 CAISETLVVGLPSNQPQHF TGTGCCATCAGTGAGACCCTAGTCGTCGGACTCCCTAGCAATCAGCCCCAGCATTTT
TRBJ2-4 . TRBD1 TRBV4-3 CASSQGTGLNIQYF TGCGCCAGCAGCCAGGGGACAGGGCTGAACATTCAGTACTTC
TRBJ1-1 . . TRBV6-6 CASSYLGGSTEAFF TGTGCCAGCAGTTACCTGGGGGGGAGCACTGAAGCTTTCTTT
TRBJ2-6 . . TRBV6-4 CASSGRESSGANVLTF TGTGCCAGCTCCGGACGGGAGAGCTCTGGGGCCAACGTCCTGACTTTC
TRBJ2-7 . . TRBV3-1/TRBV3-2 CASSTPGQTYEQYF TGTGCCAGCAGTACCCCGGGACAAACCTACGAGCAGTACTTC
TRBJ2-1 . TRBD2 TRBV6-5 CASSLSGAHNEQFF TGTGCCAGCAGTCTTAGCGGGGCCCACAATGAGCAGTTCTTC
TRBJ2-3 . TRBD2 TRBV19 CASSFRTSGRTTDTQYF TGTGCCAGTAGTTTTCGGACTAGCGGGAGGACCACAGATACGCAGTATTTT
TRBJ2-2 . TRBD2 TRBV29-1 CSVTSGGFANTGELFF TGCAGCGTAACTAGCGGGGGATTCGCGAACACCGGGGAGCTGTTTTTT
TRBJ2-5 . . TRBV12-5 CASGLTYGGVGETQYF TGTGCTAGTGGTTTAACCTACGGGGGTGTTGGAGAGACCCAGTACTTC
TRBJ1-2 . . TRBV15 CATSRDPEGGTYGYTF TGTGCCACCAGCAGAGATCCGGAAGGGGGTACCTATGGCTACACCTTC
TRBJ2-2 . TRBD1 TRBV7-3 CASSNYQSTGVGELFF TGTGCCAGCAGCAACTACCAATCGACAGGGGTCGGGGAGCTGTTTTTT
TRBJ1-4 . TRBD1 TRBV28 CASSFFPRGTDEKLFF TGTGCCAGCAGTTTCTTCCCCCGCGGGACAGATGAAAAACTGTTTTTT
TRBJ2-1 . TRBD1 TRBV9 CASSAQGTHNEQFF TGTGCCAGCAGCGCACAGGGGACCCACAATGAGCAGTTCTTC
TRBJ2-5 . TRBD2 TRBV28 CASSSPMAGGQETQYF TGTGCCAGCAGTTCCCCAATGGCGGGGGGCCAAGAGACCCAGTACTTC
TRBJ1-2 . TRBD1 TRBV5-5 CASSWGTGGYGYTF TGTGCCAGCAGCTGGGGGACAGGGGGCTATGGCTACACCTTC
TRBJ1-1 . TRBD1 TRBV9 CASSPRHRGANEAFF TGTGCCAGCAGCCCACGTCACAGGGGCGCTAATGAAGCTTTCTTT
TRBJ2-7 . TRBD2 TRBV4-2 CASSQPAGDSYEQYF TGTGCCAGCAGCCAGCCAGCGGGGGACTCCTACGAGCAGTACTTC
TRBJ1-6 . TRBD1 TRBV5-1 CASSLADRGNSPLHF TGCGCCAGCAGCTTGGCCGACAGGGGGAATTCACCCCTCCACTTT
TRBJ1-1 . . TRBV25-1 CASSESRPEGAFF TGTGCCAGCAGTGAATCCCGTCCCGAGGGAGCTTTCTTT
TRBJ2-1 few TRBD2 TRBV7-3 CASSSGSGRAYNEQFF TGTGCCAGCAGTTCGGGAAGCGGGAGGGCCTACAATGAGCAGTTCTTC
TRBJ2-7 once . TRBV5-4 CASSFGAGLNYEQYF TGTGCCAGCAGCTTTGGCGCGGGGCTCAACTACGAGCAGTACTTC
TRBJ1-2 . . TRBV18 CASSPPSSTGSSYGYTF TGTGCCAGCTCACCCCCTAGCAGCACAGGGTCGTCCTATGGCTACACCTTC
TRBJ1-1 . . TRBV10-1 CASRQTMNTEAFF TGCGCCAGCAGACAGACAATGAACACTGAAGCTTTCTTT
TRBJ2-7 . . TRBV4-2 CASSQGRDEQYF TGTGCCAGCAGCCAAGGGCGGGACGAGCAGTACTTC
TRBJ2-3 . TRBD2 TRBV29-1 CSVERLGTSGRTDTQYF TGCAGCGTTGAGAGGTTGGGGACTAGCGGGAGGACAGATACGCAGTATTTT